One sample yielded the 5 T cell receptor beta chains listed below, sequenced in a study of blood T cell repertoires in COVID-19. This table comes from immunoSEQ multiplex PCR, and its TCRdb copy is limited to in-frame clones, with some not included. This sample has some 300,000 clones, with approximately 90% found just once. The specimen sequenced was peripheral blood. The source is a woman aged 45-65 years with COVID-19, enrolled during active disease.

The J gene is TRBJ2-7, the V gene TRBV28, with D tentatively TRBD2 (6 bases). Per germline, CDR1 MDHEN and CDR2 SYDVKM. The CDR3 totals 13 residues. V was trimmed by 5 bases and J by 3 bases, leaving 11 bases between them. Here the CDR3 DNA reads TGTGCCAGCAGTCCTAGCGTAGGCTACGAGCAGTACTTC. Translating gives CASSPSVGYEQYF.

The genes are TRBV7-3 and TRBJ2-2, with D possibly matching TRBD1 (5 bases). This CDR3 region has 14 residues. V was cut by 6 bases and J by 2 bases, with 10 bases left in between. CDR1 and CDR2 from the germline V gene are SGHTA and FQGTGA. The CDR3 reads CASRLQGNTGELFF. The CDR3 nucleotides are TGTGCCAGCAGACTCCAGGGTAACACCGGGGAGCTGTTTTTT.

This chain connects TRBV18 to TRBJ1-1, with D possibly being TRBD1 (5 bases). V gave up 1 base and J gave up 7 bases, with 10 bases separating them. CDR1 is KGHSH, CDR2 LQKENI, per germline. CDR3 length equals 13 residues. The CDR3 is CASSPRQSGEAFF. CDR3 coding DNA: TGTGCCAGCTCACCACGACAGTCAGGTGAAGCTTTCTTT.

The V gene is TRBV12-3 or TRBV12-4, the J gene TRBJ1-2; D gene unclear. V lost 5 bases and J lost 4, with 11 bases in between. This CDR3 contains 13 residues. The CDR3 is CASSPQPGYGYTF. The CDR3 nucleotides are TGTGCCAGCAGTCCCCAGCCAGGCTATGGCTACACCTTC.

This sequence joins TRBV6-1 and TRBJ2-1; TRBD1 aligns across 10 bases. The CDR3 totals 16 residues. CDR1 is MNHNS, CDR2 SASEGT, per germline. With 2 bases clipped from V and 3 bases from J, the junction kept 4 bases outside the gene matches. CDR3 sequence (DNA): TGTGCCAGCAGTGAATATTGGGACAGGGGCTACAATGAGCAGTTCTTC. Its translation is CASSEYWDRGYNEQFF.